The clone carrying this TCR beta chain was seen more than once but under ten times. This entry comes from a study of blood T cell repertoires in COVID-19. Overall study: Acute and convalescent COVID-19 samples came from the United States, Italy and Spain. The analysed material was cDNA or gDNA that came from T cells, B-cell-depleted T cells, or PBMCs.

Trimming took 3 bases from V and 1 from J, leaving 10 bases between them. This CDR3 contains 15 residues. The germline V gene has CDR1 MDHEN and CDR2 SYDVKM. Seattle patients were enrolled while actively infected and followed longitudinally. Original analysis: It was from reference gene primer amplification that nucleated cell counts were estimated. Sequenced by immunoSEQ multiplex PCR; TCRdb stores in-frame clones only, minus some. V and J calls and clone size are given by that table; D and trimming were obtained from the DNA. The data contain about 370,000 clones, more than 80% of them singletons. The source material was peripheral blood. J is TRBJ1-5 and V is TRBV28; D call uncertain. The sequence was obtained from a woman in her 30s with COVID-19, enrolled during active disease. CDR3 nucleotide sequence: TGTGCCAGCAGTTTGCGAGGTCCCAGCAATCAGCCCCAGCATTTT. It yields the protein CASSLRGPSNQPQHF.